This TCR beta chain was sequenced for a study of OX40 agonist ivuxolimab in advanced cancers. Across the whole study: Hepatocellular carcinoma, melanoma, renal cell or head and neck cancer was diagnosed in the dose-escalation patients.

Sequenced by immunoSEQ multiplex PCR; TCRdb stores in-frame clones only, minus some. The sample holds about 12,000 clones, about 81% seen once. Broader study findings: Certain nonresponders additionally had low normalized T-cell clonal expansion.

Germline values: CDR1 MDHEN, CDR2 SYDVKM. V gave up 6 bases and J gave up 1 base, with 14 bases separating them. CDR3 length: 15 amino acids. In regard to this clone: Its antigen remains unidentified.

The receptor comes from an adult with an advanced solid tumor such as melanoma, head and neck, liver or kidney cancer. The sample was CD4+ or CD8+ T cells sorted from blood, taken in a trial of the OX40 agonist ivuxolimab. This chain joins TRBV28 and TRBJ2-3; maybe TRBD1 (5 bases). The CDR3 sequence is CASSPDTGGTDTQYF. The CDR3 region has the DNA TGTGCCAGCAGCCCTGACACAGGTGGCACAGATACGCAGTATTTT.